A single sample gave rise to the 32 T cell receptor beta chains below, sequenced in a study of shared clonotypes between healthy human individuals. The data were produced by immunoSEQ multiplex PCR, yet TCRdb's version contains in-frame clones alone and is incomplete. The sample contains approximately 590,000 clones, 95% to 96% of which appear only once. Positively selected for CCR7, the CD45RO-negative cells used as naive CD8 cells excluded terminally differentiated effector memory CD45RA+ cells. Sequencing was carried out using naive CD8+ T cells sorted from blood. The receptors were sampled from a woman under 40 in good health.

The chain carries TRBV6-5 and TRBJ2-3; 10 nucleotides align to TRBD2. This CDR3 spans 16 amino acids. With 2 bases clipped from V and 2 bases from J, the junction kept 4 bases outside the gene matches. Germline V lookup: CDR1 MNHEY, CDR2 SVGAGI. The CDR3 protein is CASSYRAGGITDTQYF. Here the CDR3 DNA reads TGTGCCAGCAGTTACAGAGCGGGAGGGATCACAGATACGCAGTATTTT.

This sequence joins TRBV6-1 and TRBJ2-1; the match to TRBD2 covers 10 bases. V was pared by 5 bases and J by 5 bases, with 6 bases of the junction left unmatched. Germline-derived CDR1 and CDR2 are MNHNS and SASEGT. The CDR3 is made up of 15 amino acids. The CDR3 region is CASSLGLAIDNEQFF. In DNA form, the CDR3 reads TGTGCCAGCAGTCTGGGACTAGCGATTGACAATGAGCAGTTCTTC.

The rearrangement links TRBV2 to TRBJ1-1; unclear D gene. V lost 7 bases to trimming and J lost 0 bases, with 18 bases between them. CDR1 and CDR2 (germline): SNHLY, FYNNEI. The CDR3 totals 16 residues. The CDR3 loop is CASNPTVRLMNTEAFF. CDR3 DNA sequence: TGTGCCAGCAACCCTACAGTTCGATTAATGAACACTGAAGCTTTCTTT.

This sequence joins TRBV9 and TRBJ2-1; D remains unclear. V lost 4 bases and J lost 0, with 23 bases in between. Germline lookup yields CDR1 SGDLS and CDR2 YYNGEE. The CDR3 extends over 19 amino acids. CDR3 sequence reads: CASSPESPYRAPSYNEQFF. As DNA, the CDR3 is TGTGCCAGCAGCCCAGAAAGCCCTTATCGGGCCCCCTCCTACAATGAGCAGTTCTTC.

The count of this clone is one. This rearrangement joins TRBV27 to TRBJ2-7, with 8 bases aligning to TRBD2. CDR1 MNHEY and CDR2 SMNVEV come from the germline V gene (reference sequence). The CDR3 has 15 amino acids. Trimming removed 5 bases from V and 2 bases from J; junction bases left unmatched: 8. CDR3 bases: TGTGCCAGCAGTCTCGCGGGAGCGGGGGCCTACGAGCAGTACTTC. It translates to CASSLAGAGAYEQYF.

On this clone itself: The sample contains more than one DNA sequence encoding this CDR3. The genes are TRBV4-1 and TRBJ2-1; no clear D. V lost 3 bases to trimming and J lost 9 bases, with 9 bases between them. The germline V gene has CDR1 MGHRA and CDR2 YSYEKL. The CDR3 sequence is 12 residues long. The CDR3 DNA reads TGCGCCAGCAGCCAGGGTTTGGGTGAGCAGTTCTTC. Translation: CASSQGLGEQFF.

The rearrangement links TRBV5-6 to TRBJ1-1, with TRBD1 as a possible D gene (5 bases). The germline V gene has CDR1 SGHDT and CDR2 YYEEEE. The CDR3 has 13 amino acids. V lost 3 bases to trimming and J lost 6 bases, with 12 bases between them. Here the CDR3 reads CASSWGGVAEAFF. The CDR3 region has the DNA TGTGCCAGCAGCTGGGGAGGGGTCGCTGAAGCTTTCTTT.

CDR3 bases: TGTGCCAGCAGCTTGTTAAGCGAATACTCCTACAATGAGCAGTTCTTC. It yields the protein CASSLLSEYSYNEQFF. This rearrangement joins TRBV7-6 to TRBJ2-1; D gene ambiguous. Germline CDR1 and CDR2: SGHVS and FNYEAQ. This CDR3 has 16 amino acids. V lost 3 bases and J 0 bases, leaving 12 bases between the germline ends.

The rearrangement uses TRBV7-9 and TRBJ1-1; D unresolved. Deletions cut 2 bases from V and 0 bases from J, with 7 bases between. There are 14 residues in the CDR3. The germline V gene has CDR1 SEHNR and CDR2 FQNEAQ (reference sequence). The CDR3 protein is CASSLKAVNTEAFF. The CDR3 DNA sequence: TGTGCCAGCAGCTTAAAGGCAGTGAACACTGAAGCTTTCTTT.

The table lists this clone with a count of one. The chain has TRBV5-1 and TRBJ2-1; weak D call: TRBD1 (6 bases). The CDR3 runs to 17 residues. Germline-derived CDR1 and CDR2 are SGHRS and YFSETQ. Trimming took off 0 bases at V and 3 bases at J, with 16 bases between the two ends. Here the CDR3 DNA reads TGCGCCAGCAGCTTGGCCGTTTGGGACAAAATCTACAATGAGCAGTTCTTC. Protein sequence: CASSLAVWDKIYNEQFF.

This sequence joins TRBV27 and TRBJ1-1, with D unresolved. In germline, CDR1 is MNHEY, CDR2 SMNVEV (reference sequence). The CDR3 totals 15 residues. V was shortened by 5 bases and J by 5 bases, with 18 bases between the two germline ends. CDR3 sequence (DNA): TGTGCCAGCAGTCTGGGCATTTCCCCGGGGACTGAAGCTTTCTTT. This sequence encodes CASSLGISPGTEAFF.

This clone occurred once. This sequence joins TRBV4-1 and TRBJ2-5; D remains ambiguous. Near its end, the DNA agrees better with TRBJ2-7, so the J call may be wrong. There are 15 residues in the CDR3. Germline assignment: CDR1 MGHRA and CDR2 YSYEKL. The CDR3 sequence: CASSQDSGRPYEQYF. CDR3 bases: TGCGCCAGCAGCCAAGATTCAGGCCGGCCCTACGAGCAGTACTTC.

The chain has TRBV29-1 and TRBJ2-1; tentatively, D is TRBD1 or TRBD2 (6 bases each). The CDR3 is 14 amino acids. The germline CDR1 and CDR2 sequences are SQVTM and ANQGSEA. Between the trimmed V and J ends, which lost 8 bases and 3 bases, there was a span of 17 bases. For the CDR3, the DNA is TGCAGCCTGGGGGCCTGGGGGGACTACAATGAGCAGTTCTTC. Its translation is CSLGAWGDYNEQFF.

The chain employs TRBV2 and TRBJ2-3; D is uncertain. CDR3 size: 16 residues. Germline lookup yields CDR1 SNHLY and CDR2 FYNNEI. V gave up 3 bases and J gave up 2 bases, with 15 bases separating them. CDR3 in DNA: TGTGCCAGCAGTGACACCCAAAACCCCTACACAGATACGCAGTATTTT. As protein: CASSDTQNPYTDTQYF.

This chain connects TRBV7-8 to TRBJ2-7, with no clear D. Germline-derived CDR1 and CDR2 are SGHVS and FQNEAQ. V lost 2 bases and J lost 0, with 14 bases in between. The CDR3 totals 16 residues. CDR3 coding DNA: TGTGCCAGCAGCTTATTATCGCGGTCGAGCTCCTACGAGCAGTACTTC. Its translation is CASSLLSRSSSYEQYF.

This clone is a singleton in its sample. This rearrangement joins TRBV5-1 to TRBJ2-1; a possible D gene is TRBD2 (7 bases). Germline V gene sequence: CDR1 SGHRS, CDR2 YFSETQ. This CDR3 contains 14 residues. Trimming took 4 bases from V and 6 from J, leaving 14 bases between them. CDR3 coding DNA: TGCGCCAGCAGCGTAAGGGGGAGGGTCAATGAGCAGTTCTTC. The encoded protein is CASSVRGRVNEQFF.

The CDR3 DNA reads as TGTGCCAGCAGGCCTTCTAGCGTACGATTCTCCTACAATGAGCAGTTCTTC. Amino acid sequence: CASRPSSVRFSYNEQFF. This sequence joins TRBV28 and TRBJ2-1; TRBD2 might be the D (6 bases). The CDR3 contains 17 residues. V lost 6 bases and J 0 bases, leaving 18 bases between the germline ends. Germline CDR1 is MDHEN and CDR2 is SYDVKM.

The chain joins TRBV7-9 to TRBJ1-1; the D is unclear. This CDR3 has 12 residues. Trimming removed 5 bases from V and 7 bases from J, with 11 bases in between. Germline V gene data show CDR1 as SEHNR and CDR2 as FQNEAQ (reference sequence). CDR3: CASSLGFFEAFF. The DNA of the CDR3 is TGTGCCAGCAGCCTAGGGTTCTTTGAAGCTTTCTTT.

This chain joins TRBV6-1 and TRBJ2-7; TRBD2 aligns across 7 bases. The V and J ends lost 5 bases and 3 bases, in that order; junction bases with no gene match: 10. The CDR3 runs 15 residues. The germline V gene has CDR1 MNHNS and CDR2 SASEGT. CDR3: CASSPSGGRVYEQYF. DNA of the CDR3: TGTGCCAGCAGTCCTTCAGGCGGGAGAGTCTACGAGCAGTACTTC.

Regarding this clone: Other DNA sequences within the sample encode an identical CDR3. CDR3 DNA: TGTGCCAGTAGTATAGATCCCCGAGGCACTGAAGCTTTCTTT. It encodes CASSIDPRGTEAFF. The chain couples TRBV19 to TRBJ1-1; D is unresolved. Trimming took off 0 bases at V and 4 bases at J, with 9 bases between the two ends. This CDR3 contains 14 residues. The germline CDR1 and CDR2 sequences are LNHDA and SQIVND (reference sequence). The whole variable domain, remainder taken from reference TRBV19 and TRBJ1-1, is DGGITQSPKYLFRKEGQNVTLSCEQNLNHDAMYWYRQDPGQGLRLIYYSQIVNDFQKGDIAEGYSVSREKKESFPLTVTSAQKNPTAFYLCASSIDPRGTEAFFGQGTRLTVV.

A single count supports this clone. The rearrangement links TRBV19 to TRBJ1-4, with D hard to call. Germline CDR1 and CDR2: LNHDA and SQIVND (reference sequence). Trimming cost V 3 bases and J 14 bases, with 19 bases left between them. CDR3 length: 14 residues. CDR3 DNA: TGTGCCAGTAGTATCGTGCCGGGTTCAGTATATCTGTTTTTT. Amino acids: CASSIVPGSVYLFF.

The CDR3 spells CSVVDLGRGGYEQYF. The CDR3 bases are TGCAGCGTTGTAGACTTGGGCAGGGGAGGCTACGAGCAGTACTTC. This chain connects TRBV29-1 to TRBJ2-7; D may match TRBD1 or TRBD2 (6 bases each). Trimming left V 4 bases short and J 3 bases short, with 19 bases between. Germline V gene lookup returns CDR1 SQVTM and CDR2 ANQGSEA. CDR3 length: 15 amino acids.

The chain uses TRBV2 and TRBJ2-7; TRBD2 matches 7 bases. The CDR3 covers 16 residues. CDR1 SNHLY and CDR2 FYNNEI come from the germline V gene. V was clipped by 4 bases and J by 3 bases; unmatched bases: 12. CDR3 protein: CASSGTRTSSFYEQYF. CDR3 DNA sequence: TGTGCCAGCAGTGGAACCAGGACTAGTAGTTTCTACGAGCAGTACTTC.

The chain has TRBV2 and TRBJ2-1, with D unclear. Germline lookup yields CDR1 SNHLY and CDR2 FYNNEI. V was pared by 7 bases and J by 5 bases, with 15 bases between. This CDR3 is built from 14 residues. The CDR3 spells CASNEWAGNNEQFF. CDR3 sequence (DNA): TGTGCCAGCAACGAATGGGCCGGAAACAATGAGCAGTTCTTC.

J is TRBJ2-1 and V is TRBV6-5; D gene unclear. Germline V gene data show CDR1 as MNHEY and CDR2 as SVGAGI. Trimming took off 4 bases at V and 9 bases at J, with 7 bases between the two ends. The CDR3 extends over 11 amino acids. The CDR3 is CASSSRGEQFF. The CDR3 region has the DNA TGTGCCAGCAGTTCACGAGGTGAGCAGTTCTTC.

The chain carries TRBV5-6 and TRBJ2-1; 8 bases line up with TRBD2. Germline V gene sequence: CDR1 SGHDT, CDR2 YYEEEE. V was clipped by 0 bases and J by 8 bases; unmatched bases: 4. The CDR3 totals 14 residues. The CDR3 DNA reads TGTGCCAGCAGCTTGGCGGGAGGGACCGATGAGCAGTTCTTC. Translated, it gives CASSLAGGTDEQFF.

The genes are TRBV7-3 and TRBJ2-7; D unclear. CDR3 length: 15 amino acids. Trimming pared 0 bases from V and 2 bases from J, leaving 11 bases between. Germline V gene data show CDR1 as SGHTA and CDR2 as FQGTGA. The CDR3 spells CASSLTGTRAYEQYF. The DNA for the CDR3 is TGTGCCAGCAGCTTAACGGGCACACGGGCCTACGAGCAGTACTTC.

The chain couples TRBV6-5 to TRBJ2-2; D uncertain. The CDR3 consists of 11 residues. The ends were cut back, 10 bases at V and 6 bases at J, with 9 bases in the middle. Germline V gene lookup returns CDR1 MNHEY and CDR2 SVGAGI. The CDR3 region is CATTDSGELFF. CDR3 DNA: TGTGCCACCACCGACTCCGGGGAGCTGTTTTTT.

The rearrangement joins TRBV6-1 to TRBJ2-1, with 8 nucleotides matching TRBD2. CDR3 length: 15 amino acids. Germline CDR1 MNHNS, CDR2 SASEGT. The V segment lost 0 bases and the J segment 7 bases; nucleotides outside the gene matches: 5. The CDR3 sequence: CASSEAAASGNEQFF. The CDR3 DNA reads as TGTGCCAGCAGTGAAGCTGCAGCTAGCGGGAATGAGCAGTTCTTC.

The chain uses TRBV23-1 and TRBJ1-1, with D possibly TRBD1 on 5 matching bases. Being an ORF, TRBV23-1 has a function that is uncertain. Trimming cost V 3 bases and J 6 bases, with 14 bases left between them. The CDR3 length is 14 residues. Here the CDR3 DNA reads TGCGCCAGCAGTCAGGGGGTGCGGCGACCTGAAGCTTTCTTT. Translated, it gives CASSQGVRRPEAFF.

The genes are TRBV27 and TRBJ2-1; 7 positions match TRBD2. CDR3 length: 16 amino acids. The V and J ends lost 4 bases and 9 bases, in that order; junction bases with no gene match: 15. Looked up from germline, CDR1 is MNHEY and CDR2 is SMNVEV (reference sequence). CDR3 protein: CASSSPFRTRTPEQFF. Written as DNA, the CDR3 is TGTGCCAGCAGTTCCCCCTTCAGGACTAGGACTCCTGAGCAGTTCTTC.

V is TRBV19 and J is TRBJ2-2; maybe TRBD2 (6 bases). The CDR3 loop spans 14 amino acids. Trimming removed 4 bases from V and 7 bases from J, with 13 bases in between. Germline V CDR1 and CDR2: LNHDA, SQIVND (reference sequence). CDR3 bases: TGTGCCAGTAGTAGGGAGGCTTGGGTCGGGGAGCTGTTTTTT. Protein product: CASSREAWVGELFF.